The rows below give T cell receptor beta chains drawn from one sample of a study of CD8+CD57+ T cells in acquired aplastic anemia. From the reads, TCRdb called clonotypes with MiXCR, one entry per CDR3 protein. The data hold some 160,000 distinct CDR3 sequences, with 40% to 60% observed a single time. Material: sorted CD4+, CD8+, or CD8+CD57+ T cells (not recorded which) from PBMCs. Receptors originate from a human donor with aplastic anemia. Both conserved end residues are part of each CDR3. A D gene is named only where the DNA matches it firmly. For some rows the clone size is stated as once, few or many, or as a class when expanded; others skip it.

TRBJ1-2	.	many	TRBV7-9	CASSSDYGYTF	TGTGCCAGCAGCTCGGACTATGGCTACACCTTC
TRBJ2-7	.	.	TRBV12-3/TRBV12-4	CASSLGGSWEQYF	TGTGCCAGCAGTTTAGGAGGCTCGTGGGAGCAGTACTTC
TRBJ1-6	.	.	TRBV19	CATRTESNSPLHF	TGTGCCACCCGGACGGAGAGTAATTCACCCCTCCACTTT
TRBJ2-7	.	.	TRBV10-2	CASSRDQSYEQYF	TGCGCCAGCAGCAGGGATCAGTCCTACGAGCAGTACTTC
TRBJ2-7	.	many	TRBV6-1	CASSPDRAGIIYEQYF	TGTGCCAGCAGTCCGGACCGAGCGGGCATTATCTACGAGCAGTACTTC
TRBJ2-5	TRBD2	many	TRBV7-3	CASSLEGGAGETQYF	TGTGCCAGCAGCTTAGAGGGAGGGGCGGGGGAGACCCAGTACTTC
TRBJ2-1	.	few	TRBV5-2	CASNLFGTSGISYNEQFF	TGTGCCAGCAACTTGTTCGGGACTAGCGGGATCTCCTACAATGAGCAGTTCTTC
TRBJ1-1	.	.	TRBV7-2	CASSPRPDNTEAFF	TGTGCCAGCAGCCCAAGGCCGGACAACACTGAAGCTTTCTTT
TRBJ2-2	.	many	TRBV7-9	CASSLDSGELFF	TGTGCCAGCAGCTTAGACAGCGGGGAGCTGTTTTTT
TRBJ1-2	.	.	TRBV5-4	CASSDRQIYGYTF	TGTGCCAGCAGCGATAGACAAATCTATGGCTACACCTTC